Listed below are T cell receptor beta chains from one sample, sequenced in a study of early T cells in non-severe SARS-CoV-2 infection. One entry per CDR3 protein results from TCRdb running MiXCR on the 5' RACE reads. Of approximately 110,000 distinct CDR3 sequences listed, about 15% are singletons. The sample comprised whole blood. The source is an adult who was a healthcare worker with PCR-confirmed SARS-CoV-2 infection or an uninfected control (not recorded which). CDR3s include the opening cysteine and the closing phenylalanine or tryptophan. A D gene is named only where the DNA matches it firmly. Expanded clones get a size class; other rows say once, few or many, or leave the size out.

>TRBV20-1|TRBJ1-2|TRBD1|many
TGCAGTGCTAGGGCGACAGGGATGAACTATGGCTACACCTTC
CSARATGMNYGYTF
>TRBV2|TRBJ2-1|TRBD2|NA
TGTGCCAGCACGGGGGGGCCGTCCTACAATGAGCAGTTCTTC
CASTGGPSYNEQFF
>TRBV4-1|TRBJ2-2|TRBD2|NA
TGCGCCAGCAGCCAAGTGGGACTAAACACCGGGGAGCTGTTTTTT
CASSQVGLNTGELFF
>TRBV20-1|TRBJ1-2|TRBD1|few
TGCAGTGCCGGCGGACAGGGGGCGGTTGGCTACACCTTC
CSAGGQGAVGYTF
>TRBV20-1|TRBJ1-4|TRBD1|many
TGCAGTGCTAGTGAGCAGGGGACAGGAAATGAAAAACTGTTTTTT
CSASEQGTGNEKLFF
>TRBV4-1|TRBJ1-5|NA|many
TGCGCCAGCAGCCAAGATCGGTCGAGCAATCAGCCCCAGCATTTT
CASSQDRSSNQPQHF
>TRBV4-1|TRBJ2-3|NA|few
TGCGCCAGCAGCCAAGCCGACACTACTAGGGGTACGCAGTATTTT
CASSQADTTRGTQYF
>TRBV30|TRBJ2-7|TRBD2|NA
TGTGCCTGGGCGGGACTAGCGGGGGTCGAGCAGTACTTC
CAWAGLAGVEQYF
>TRBV4-1|TRBJ1-4|NA|few
TGCGCCAGCAGCCAGCCTACCGGGACTAGGGGTAATGAAAAACTGTTTTTT
CASSQPTGTRGNEKLFF
>TRBV30|TRBJ1-1|TRBD1|many
TGTGCCTGGAGTTTCGACAGGGGCTTCCTAGGTGAAGCTTTCTTT
CAWSFDRGFLGEAFF
>TRBV3-1|TRBJ2-5|TRBD1|NA
TGTGCCAGCAGCCTAGGACAGGCGATACAAGAGACCCAGTACTTC
CASSLGQAIQETQYF
>TRBV7-9|TRBJ1-6|TRBD1|few
TGTGCCAGCAGCCTAGGGACAGGGGAAGAGAAACCTTCACCCCTCCACTTT
CASSLGTGEEKPSPLHF
>TRBV6-5|TRBJ2-3|NA|NA
TGTGCCAGCAGTTACACGGCCAGCACAGATACGCAGTATTTT
CASSYTASTDTQYF
>TRBV7-8|TRBJ2-4|NA|NA
TGTGCCAGCAGCTTATCCCCTTTGCAGGGCCAGGGCATTCAGTACTTC
CASSLSPLQGQGIQYF
>TRBV9|TRBJ2-3|NA|NA
TGTGCCAGCAGCGCGGCCGGGGACCCCACAGATACGCAGTATTTT
CASSAAGDPTDTQYF
>TRBV29-1|TRBJ1-1|NA|few
TGCAGCGTTGTCCGGAACACTGAAGCTTTCTTT
CSVVRNTEAFF
>TRBV19|TRBJ1-2|NA|many
TGTGCCAGCCAAGAGCTGGGCGGCTACACCTTC
CASQELGGYTF
>TRBV6-6|TRBJ1-1|NA|few
TGTGCCAGCCATAGCTCGGTGGGGGACACTGAAGCTTTCTTT
CASHSSVGDTEAFF
>TRBV5-1|TRBJ2-3|NA|few
TGCGCCAGCGGAGGCGGGGCGGGCACAGATACGCAGTATTTT
CASGGGAGTDTQYF
>TRBV6-6|TRBJ1-1|NA|NA
TGTGCCAGCAGTTCCCCGGGACAAGGAAACACTGAAGCTTTCTTT
CASSSPGQGNTEAFF
>TRBV4-1|TRBJ1-1|NA|many
TGCGCCAGCAGCCAAGAATCGTCACGCTTGGGTACAGCTTTCTTT
CASSQESSRLGTAFF
>TRBV7-7|TRBJ2-5|TRBD2|many
TGTGCCAGCAGCCCCGGACTAGCGGGGGGACAAGAGACCCAGTACTTC
CASSPGLAGGQETQYF
>TRBV5-4|TRBJ1-1|NA|few
TGTGCCAGCAGCTTGTGGGGCGCTGAAGCTTTCTTT
CASSLWGAEAFF
>TRBV5-1|TRBJ1-5|TRBD1|many
TGCGCCAGCAGCCCATCAGGGGGCTCGGAGCAGCCCCAGCATTTT
CASSPSGGSEQPQHF
>TRBV7-6|TRBJ2-5|NA|few
TGTGCCAGCAGCTTAGGACTACCCGGGGTTGGGGAGACCCAGTACTTC
CASSLGLPGVGETQYF
>TRBV13|TRBJ2-5|NA|few
TGTGCCAGCAGCTCCCCACAGGGAGGGGAGACCCAGTACTTC
CASSSPQGGETQYF
>TRBV3-1|TRBJ1-3|NA|NA
TGTGCCAGCAGCCGTTTATCAGACGGAGGAAACACCATATATTTT
CASSRLSDGGNTIYF
>TRBV12-3/TRBV12-4|TRBJ2-7|NA|NA
TGTGCCAGCAGTTTCCTACGACGCGGATTATGGGGCGGAACCTACGAGCAGTACTTC
CASSFLRRGLWGGTYEQYF
>TRBV7-3|TRBJ2-6|NA|NA
TGTGCCAGCAGCTTAACGAGGCTGGGCTCTGGGGCCAACGTCCTGACTTTC
CASSLTRLGSGANVLTF
>TRBV18|TRBJ1-2|NA|NA
TGTGCCAGCTCACCACCGTCGTCGCCGGGCGCCCATGGCTACACCTTC
CASSPPSSPGAHGYTF
>TRBV6-1|TRBJ2-7|NA|NA
TGTGCCAGCAGTGAATTAGCATACGAGCAGTACTTC
CASSELAYEQYF
>TRBV7-9|TRBJ1-2|TRBD1|NA
TGTGCCAGCAGCCCGGGACAGTCGGGCTATGGCTACACCTTC
CASSPGQSGYGYTF
>TRBV19|TRBJ1-1|NA|few
TGTGCCAGTAGTTTCAAGAACACTGAAGCTTTCTTT
CASSFKNTEAFF
>TRBV5-1|TRBJ2-1|NA|NA
TGCGCCAGCAGCTTCACGACCGATGAGCAGTTCTTC
CASSFTTDEQFF
>TRBV4-2|TRBJ2-2|NA|many
TGTGCCAGCAGCCAAGTCTCAACCGGGGAGCTGTTTTTT
CASSQVSTGELFF
>TRBV6-1|TRBJ2-7|NA|few
TGTGCCAGCAGTGAAGCGGGCTGGGGAACGGCGTCCTACGAGCAGTACTTC
CASSEAGWGTASYEQYF
>TRBV10-1|TRBJ2-7|TRBD1|NA
TGCGCCAGCTCAAAGCTTTCCGGGACAGGGCTGTACGAGCAGTACTTC
CASSKLSGTGLYEQYF
>TRBV12-3/TRBV12-4|TRBJ1-6|NA|NA
TGTGCCGGCAGTGTCTCTCGCGATTCACCCCTCCACTTT
CAGSVSRDSPLHF
>TRBV5-1|TRBJ2-7|NA|NA
TGCGCCAGCAGCCGATCAACCCAGGGAGACGAGCAGTACTTC
CASSRSTQGDEQYF
>TRBV6-6|TRBJ2-3|TRBD2|NA
TGTGCCAGCAGTTACGCAACTAGCGGGGGGGCCACAGATACGCAGTATTTT
CASSYATSGGATDTQYF
>TRBV15|TRBJ1-2|TRBD1|NA
TGTGCCACCAGCAGAGATCGACAGGGAGGCGGCTACACCTTC
CATSRDRQGGGYTF
>TRBV19|TRBJ1-6|NA|NA
TGTGCCAGTAGTATAGCAGGGGAAGAAGGTAATTCACCCCTCCACTTT
CASSIAGEEGNSPLHF
>TRBV9|TRBJ1-1|NA|NA
TGTGCCAGCAGCCCCCAGGACGGGTTGAACACTGAAGCTTTCTTT
CASSPQDGLNTEAFF
>TRBV6-6|TRBJ2-2|NA|NA
TGTGCCAGCAGTTACCTGGTCCCGGGGACCCTGTTTTTT
CASSYLVPGTLFF
>TRBV4-1|TRBJ1-4|TRBD1|many
TGCGCCAGCAGAAATACCCGGACAGGCCCTAATGAAAAACTGTTTTTT
CASRNTRTGPNEKLFF
>TRBV20-1|TRBJ2-5|TRBD2|few
TGCAGTGCTAGAGACCCCGGACTAGTAATAGGGACCCAGTACTTC
CSARDPGLVIGTQYF
>TRBV20-1|TRBJ2-5|NA|few
TGCAGTGCTATATTTCGGGACCAAGAGACCCAGTACTTC
CSAIFRDQETQYF
>TRBV5-1|TRBJ2-5|NA|NA
TGCGCCAGCAGCCCGGAGGGATCTCCACCGGAGACCCAGTACTTC
CASSPEGSPPETQYF
>TRBV6-1|TRBJ2-3|TRBD2|few
TGTGCCAGCAGTGGCGCTAGCGGGGGCACAGATACGCAGTATTTT
CASSGASGGTDTQYF
>TRBV7-9|TRBJ1-2|NA|NA
TGTGCCAGCTCAACCGGACAGACTAAGCATGGCTACACCTTC
CASSTGQTKHGYTF
>TRBV12-3/TRBV12-4|TRBJ1-1|TRBD1|few
TGTGCCAGCAGTAATCATGGACAGGGGAACACTGAAGCTTTCTTT
CASSNHGQGNTEAFF